This T cell receptor (beta chain) was identified during a study of beta chain features in type 1 diabetes. CDR1 is LNHDA, CDR2 SQIVND, per germline (reference sequence). Trimming took off 2 bases at V and 4 bases at J, with 15 bases between the two ends. This CDR3 has 16 residues. This clone appeared a few times. Its antigen remains unidentified. Study-wide points: Cells expressing TCR highly could be over-represented by cDNA sequencing.

Expressed TCRB transcripts were sequenced because the isolated RNA had all been reverse transcribed beforehand. Clones were read by immunoSEQ multiplex PCR, and TCRdb kept only the in-frame ones, dropping some. The sample lists some 900,000 clones, roughly a sixth occurring once. The rearrangement joins TRBV19 to TRBJ2-1, with D possibly TRBD1 on 6 matching bases. The clonotype comes from a woman younger than 35 in good health. Sequencing was carried out using naive CD4+ T cells from blood. CDR3 in DNA: TGTGCCAGTAGTATACACCCACTGGGGGCGTACAATGAGCAGTTCTTC. This codes for CASSIHPLGAYNEQFF.